This T cell receptor (beta chain) comes out of a study of Graves' ophthalmopathy and Graves' hyperthyroidism. Study-wide findings and caveats: Sensitivity reached roughly 88% and specificity 75% to 82% for a 13-signature model separating ophthalmopathy from stable hyperthyroidism. Sensitivity reached more than 70% and specificity approximately 78% when the model predicted ophthalmopathy progression.

Amplification of TCR beta CDR3 regions used RNA transcripts. The first-round RT-PCR employed HTBI primers together with the Qiagen OneStep RT-PCR kit. A multiplex PCR was then performed as the second round. TCRdb fed the multiplex PCR reads into MiXCR, producing one record per CDR3 protein. The table lists roughly 610,000 distinct CDR3 sequences, about 20% of them singletons. With respect to this clonotype: The antigen remains unidentified.

The study recruited hyperthyroidism patients aged 18 to 65 who were newly diagnosed, under 2 months' duration. Isolation of PBMCs was performed using over 8 ml of fresh peripheral blood. Germline lookup yields CDR1 DFQATT and CDR2 SNEGSKA (reference sequence). The V and J ends lost 6 bases and 4 bases, in that order; junction bases with no gene match: 10. CDR3 length equals 17 residues. Sequencing input: peripheral blood. The clonotype originates from a woman younger than 30 with stable Graves' hyperthyroidism. Some clones in this sample may be carry-over from other donors' samples. The J gene is TRBJ2-2, the V gene TRBV20-1, with TRBD2 matching over 14 bases. CDR3 DNA sequence: TGCAGTGCCGGACTGGGACTAGCGGGGGATGTCACCGGGGAGCTGTTTTTT. This gives the protein CSAGLGLAGDVTGELFF.